Listed below are T cell receptor beta chains from one sample, sequenced in a study of cytomegalovirus exposure and HLA in healthy donors. The data were produced by immunoSEQ multiplex PCR, yet TCRdb's version contains in-frame clones alone and is incomplete. Of some 69,000 clones in the sample, around 96% were seen once. Sequencing was done on a sample of PBMCs. The receptors were gathered from a man younger than 35 in good health and CMV-seropositive. CDR3s include the opening cysteine and the closing phenylalanine or tryptophan. The D gene is left open where the match is weak. Rows give clone size only sometimes, using once, few, many, or a class for an expanded clone.

TRBJ2-3,few,NA,TRBV6-6,TGTGCCAGCCTAGCGAGGGGCACAGATACGCAGTATTTT,CASLARGTDTQYF
TRBJ1-2,NA,TRBD1,TRBV5-1,TGCGCCAGCAGCTTGGAGGGAGACAGGGCGGGTGGCTACACCTTC,CASSLEGDRAGGYTF
TRBJ2-4,NA,NA,TRBV25-1,TGTGCCAGCAGTGAATGGGGGCGCGGAGACATTCAGTACTTC,CASSEWGRGDIQYF
TRBJ2-1,NA,TRBD2,TRBV10-3,TGTGCCATCAGGAGGACTAGCGGAAATAATGAGCAGTTCTTC,CAIRRTSGNNEQFF
TRBJ1-2,NA,TRBD1,TRBV7-9,TGTGCCAGCAGCCTAGTAGCAGGGGGCACCTATGGCTACACCTTC,CASSLVAGGTYGYTF
TRBJ2-1,NA,TRBD1,TRBV28,TGTGCCAGCAGGTCGGGACAGAGCGATTACAATGAGCAGTTCTTC,CASRSGQSDYNEQFF
TRBJ2-5,NA,TRBD1,TRBV7-9,TGTGCCAGCAGCGCACAGGGGGTTGAGACCCAGTACTTC,CASSAQGVETQYF
TRBJ2-1,NA,NA,TRBV28,TGTGCCAGCAGTCCACTGGACTGGAGCTCCTACAATGAGCAGTTCTTC,CASSPLDWSSYNEQFF
TRBJ2-7,NA,TRBD1,TRBV19,TGTGCCAGTAGTACAGGACAGGGGGCGAACGAGCAGTACTTC,CASSTGQGANEQYF
TRBJ2-7,NA,NA,TRBV11-2,TGTGCCAGCAGCCACCCAAGAGGAGGTCTTAGCTCCTACGAGCAGTACTTC,CASSHPRGGLSSYEQYF
TRBJ1-2,NA,TRBD1,TRBV16,TGTGCCAGCAGCCAGACCTTCACAGGGGACTATGGCTACACCTTC,CASSQTFTGDYGYTF
TRBJ2-7,NA,NA,TRBV27,TGTGCCAGCAGTTTATCAGGGGGCTACGAGCAGTACTTC,CASSLSGGYEQYF
TRBJ2-3,NA,NA,TRBV6-1,TGTGCCAGCAGTGAAGCCCGGAGATCCACAGATACGCAGTATTTT,CASSEARRSTDTQYF
TRBJ1-1,NA,NA,TRBV19,TGTGCCAGTAGCGCTAGGGGTAACACTGAAGCTTTCTTT,CASSARGNTEAFF
TRBJ2-5,NA,NA,TRBV7-2,TGTGCCAGCAGCTCCGGGGGATGGTTCCAAGAGACCCAGTACTTC,CASSSGGWFQETQYF
TRBJ2-5,NA,NA,TRBV30,TGTGCCTGGAGTGTCCAGATCCAAGAGACCCAGTACTTC,CAWSVQIQETQYF
TRBJ2-3,once,NA,TRBV28,TGTGCCAGCAGTCCTAAGGTGGGCGCGGGAGATACGCAGTATTTT,CASSPKVGAGDTQYF